This T cell receptor (beta chain) derives from a study of OX40 agonist ivuxolimab in advanced cancers. Looking at the study overall: Recorded diagnoses for dose-escalation patients were hepatocellular carcinoma, melanoma, renal cell or head and neck cancer.

In this sample, this clone turned up a few times. What it binds is not known. TCRdb's table, derived via immunoSEQ multiplex PCR, lists solely in-frame clones and lacks some. The repertoire holds over 65,000 clones, with roughly four fifths as singletons. CDR1 and CDR2 (germline): SEHNR, FQNEAQ (reference sequence). V shed 4 bases and J shed 7 bases, with 16 bases lying between them. The CDR3 sequence is 15 residues long. Study results and caveats: At 0.1 to 3.0 mg/kg and by week 6, CD4+ and CD8+ T cells in the blood had expanded clonally.

Baseline, cycle 4 day 1, and cycle 7 day 1 were the blood sampling points. The source of this sequence is an adult with an advanced solid tumor such as melanoma, head and neck, liver or kidney cancer. The sample consisted of CD4+ or CD8+ T cells sorted from blood, taken in a trial of the OX40 agonist ivuxolimab. This chain uses TRBV7-9 with TRBJ2-2; the D gene is possibly TRBD2 (5 bases). CDR3 amino acids: CASSSGDLGIGELFF. For the CDR3, the DNA is TGTGCCAGCAGCTCCGGGGATTTGGGTATCGGGGAGCTGTTTTTT.